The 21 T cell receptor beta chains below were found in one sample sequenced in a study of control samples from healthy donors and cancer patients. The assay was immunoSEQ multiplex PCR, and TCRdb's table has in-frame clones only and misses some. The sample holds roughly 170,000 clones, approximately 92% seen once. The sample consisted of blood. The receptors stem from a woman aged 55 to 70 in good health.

CDR3 nucleotides: TGCAGTGCTAGTCGGACAGGAAAAGAGACCCAGTACTTC. This translates into CSASRTGKETQYF. V is TRBV20-1 and J is TRBJ2-5, with 7 bases matching TRBD1. This CDR3 spans 13 amino acids. Trimming took 3 bases from V and 3 from J; bases not matched to a gene: 4. Germline V gene lookup returns CDR1 DFQATT and CDR2 SNEGSKA (reference sequence).

CDR3 DNA: TGTGCCAGCAGCTTTCCGCAGGGGTACACAGATACGCAGTATTTT. This codes for CASSFPQGYTDTQYF. The rearrangement joins TRBV5-6 to TRBJ2-3, with a tentative D call TRBD1 (6 bases). CDR1 and CDR2 from the germline V gene are SGHDT and YYEEEE. V gave up 2 bases and J gave up 2 bases, with 12 bases separating them. This CDR3 contains 15 residues. The full variable domain, completed using reference TRBV5-6 and TRBJ2-3, is DAGVTQSPTHLIKTRGQQVTLRCSPKSGHDTVSWYQQALGQGPQFIFQYYEEEERQRGNFPDRFSGHQFPNYSSELNVNALLLGDSALYLCASSFPQGYTDTQYFGPGTRLTVL.

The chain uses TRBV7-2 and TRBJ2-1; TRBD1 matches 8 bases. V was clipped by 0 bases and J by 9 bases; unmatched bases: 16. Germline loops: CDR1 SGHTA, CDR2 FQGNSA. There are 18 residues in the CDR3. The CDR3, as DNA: TGTGCCAGCAGCTTAGCCCAGGGGGCCAGGTTAAGCTCGGGTGAGCAGTTCTTC. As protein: CASSLAQGARLSSGEQFF.

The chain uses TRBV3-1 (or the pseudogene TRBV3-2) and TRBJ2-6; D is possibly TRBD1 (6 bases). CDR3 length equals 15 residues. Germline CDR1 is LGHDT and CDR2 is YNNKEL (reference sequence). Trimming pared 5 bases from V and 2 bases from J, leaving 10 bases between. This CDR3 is CASSVRGTGANVLTF. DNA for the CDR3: TGTGCCAGCAGCGTTAGGGGGACTGGGGCCAACGTCCTGACTTTC.

The CDR3 protein is CASSASGSEDTQYF. The CDR3 coding sequence is TGCGCCAGCAGTGCATCCGGGTCAGAAGATACGCAGTATTTT. This sequence joins TRBV10-1 and TRBJ2-3; no clear D. The CDR3 has 14 residues. Looked up from germline, CDR1 is WNHNN and CDR2 is SYGVQD (reference sequence). With 4 bases removed from V and 5 bases from J, the gap between germline ends came to 13 bases.

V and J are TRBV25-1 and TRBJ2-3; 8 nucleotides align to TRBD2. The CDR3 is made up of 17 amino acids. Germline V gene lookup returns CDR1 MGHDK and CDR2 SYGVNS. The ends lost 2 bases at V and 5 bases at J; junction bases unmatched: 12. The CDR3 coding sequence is TGTGCCAGCAGTGAAGCGACAGCGGGGGCCGCATTAGATACGCAGTATTTT. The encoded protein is CASSEATAGAALDTQYF.

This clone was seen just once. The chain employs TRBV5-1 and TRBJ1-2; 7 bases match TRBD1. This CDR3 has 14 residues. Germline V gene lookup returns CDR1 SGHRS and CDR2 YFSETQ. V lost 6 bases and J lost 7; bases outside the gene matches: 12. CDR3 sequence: CASTPAGGSFGYTF. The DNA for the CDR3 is TGCGCCAGCACGCCAGCAGGGGGGTCGTTTGGCTACACCTTC.

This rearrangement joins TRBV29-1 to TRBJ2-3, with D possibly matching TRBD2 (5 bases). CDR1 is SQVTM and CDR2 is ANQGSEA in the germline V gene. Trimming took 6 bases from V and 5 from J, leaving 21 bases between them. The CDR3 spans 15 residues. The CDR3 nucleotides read TGCAGCGTGGGGAGAGATGGCAGGTCGGGAGATACGCAGTATTTT. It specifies CSVGRDGRSGDTQYF.

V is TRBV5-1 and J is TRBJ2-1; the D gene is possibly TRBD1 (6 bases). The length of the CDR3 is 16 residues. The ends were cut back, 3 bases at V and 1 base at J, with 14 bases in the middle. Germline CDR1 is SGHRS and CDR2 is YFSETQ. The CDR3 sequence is CASSSQPQGSYNEQFF. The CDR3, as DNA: TGCGCCAGCAGCTCCCAACCTCAGGGGTCCTACAATGAGCAGTTCTTC. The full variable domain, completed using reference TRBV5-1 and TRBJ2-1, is KAGVTQTPRYLIKTRGQQVTLSCSPISGHRSVSWYQQTPGQGLQFLFEYFSETQRNKGNFPGRFSGRQFSNSRSEMNVSTLELGDSALYLCASSSQPQGSYNEQFFGPGTRLTVL.

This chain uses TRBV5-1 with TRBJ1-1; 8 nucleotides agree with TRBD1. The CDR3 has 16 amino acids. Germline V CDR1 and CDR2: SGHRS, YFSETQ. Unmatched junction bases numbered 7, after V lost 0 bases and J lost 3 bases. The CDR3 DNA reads TGCGCCAGCAGCTTGGGGCAGGGGGCCTTGGACACTGAAGCTTTCTTT. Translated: CASSLGQGALDTEAFF.

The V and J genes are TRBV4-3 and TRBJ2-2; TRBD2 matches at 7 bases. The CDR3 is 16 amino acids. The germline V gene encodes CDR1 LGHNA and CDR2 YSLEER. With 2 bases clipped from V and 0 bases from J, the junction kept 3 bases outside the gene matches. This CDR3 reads CASSQRAGSNTGELFF. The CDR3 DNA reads TGCGCCAGCAGCCAAAGAGCGGGGTCGAACACCGGGGAGCTGTTTTTT.

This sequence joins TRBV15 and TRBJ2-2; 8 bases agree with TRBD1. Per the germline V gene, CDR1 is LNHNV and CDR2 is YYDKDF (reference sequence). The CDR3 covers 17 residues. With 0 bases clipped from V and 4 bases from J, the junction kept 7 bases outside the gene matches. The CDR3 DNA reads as TGTGCCACCAGCAGAGAGCTCCAAGACAGGGGCACCGGGGAGCTGTTTTTT. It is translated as CATSRELQDRGTGELFF.

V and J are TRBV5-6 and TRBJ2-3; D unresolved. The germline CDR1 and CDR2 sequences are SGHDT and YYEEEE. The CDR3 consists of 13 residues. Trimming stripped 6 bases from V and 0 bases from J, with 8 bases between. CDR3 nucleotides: TGTGCCAGCACCCCCACTAGCACAGATACGCAGTATTTT. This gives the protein CASTPTSTDTQYF.

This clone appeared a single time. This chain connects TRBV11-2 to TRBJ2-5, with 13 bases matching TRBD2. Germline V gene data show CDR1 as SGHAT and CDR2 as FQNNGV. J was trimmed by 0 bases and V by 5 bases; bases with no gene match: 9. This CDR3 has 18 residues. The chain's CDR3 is CASSQGLAGAWYQETQYF. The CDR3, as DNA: TGTGCCAGCAGCCAAGGACTAGCGGGGGCTTGGTACCAAGAGACCCAGTACTTC. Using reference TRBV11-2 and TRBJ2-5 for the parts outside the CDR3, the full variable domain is EAGVAQSPRYKIIEKRQSVAFWCNPISGHATLYWYQQILGQGPKLLIQFQNNGVVDDSQLPKDRFSAERLKGVDSTLKIQPAKLEDSAVYLCASSQGLAGAWYQETQYFGPGTRLLVL.

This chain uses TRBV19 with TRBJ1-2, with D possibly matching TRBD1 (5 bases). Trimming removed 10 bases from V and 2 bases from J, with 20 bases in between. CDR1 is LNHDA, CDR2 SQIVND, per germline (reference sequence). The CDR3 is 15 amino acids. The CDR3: CATAVSGRGNYGYTF. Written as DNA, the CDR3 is TGTGCCACCGCAGTGAGTGGGAGGGGAAACTATGGCTACACCTTC.

CDR3 in amino acids: CASSLNINREKLFF. As DNA, the CDR3 is TGTGCCAGCAGTTTAAATATTAATAGAGAAAAACTGTTTTTT. The gene calls are TRBV27 and TRBJ1-4; D is unclear. The CDR3 is made up of 14 amino acids. Germline loops: CDR1 MNHEY, CDR2 SMNVEV (reference sequence). The germline V and J ends were trimmed by 2 bases and 8 bases, with 12 bases remaining between them.

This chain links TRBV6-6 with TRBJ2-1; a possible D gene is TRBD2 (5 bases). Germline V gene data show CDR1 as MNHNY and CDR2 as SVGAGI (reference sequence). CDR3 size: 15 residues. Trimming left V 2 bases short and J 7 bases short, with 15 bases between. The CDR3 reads CASSYPTGVQNEQFF. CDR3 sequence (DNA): TGTGCCAGCAGTTACCCTACCGGGGTTCAGAATGAGCAGTTCTTC.

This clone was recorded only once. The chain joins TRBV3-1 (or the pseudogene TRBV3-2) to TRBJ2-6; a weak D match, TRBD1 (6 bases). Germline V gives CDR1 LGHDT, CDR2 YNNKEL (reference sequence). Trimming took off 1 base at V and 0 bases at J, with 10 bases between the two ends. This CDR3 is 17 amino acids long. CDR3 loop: CASSQVIGGSGANVLTF. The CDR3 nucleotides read TGTGCCAGCAGCCAAGTTATAGGGGGCTCTGGGGCCAACGTCCTGACTTTC.

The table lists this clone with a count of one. The CDR3 DNA follows: TGTGCCAGCAGTGTTGGGACAGGGGTTAGCAATCAGCCCCAGCATTTT. This translates into CASSVGTGVSNQPQHF. The chain recombines TRBV25-1 with TRBJ1-5; TRBD1 matches 10 bases. With V trimmed by 4 bases and J by 0 bases, 3 bases remained unmatched. The V gene's germline CDR1 is MGHDK and CDR2 SYGVNS. CDR3 length equals 16 residues.

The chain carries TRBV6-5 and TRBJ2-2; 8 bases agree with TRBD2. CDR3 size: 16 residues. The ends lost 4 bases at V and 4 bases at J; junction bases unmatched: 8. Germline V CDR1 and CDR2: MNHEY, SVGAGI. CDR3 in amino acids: CASSLESGGGTGELFF. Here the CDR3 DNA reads TGTGCCAGCAGTTTAGAAAGCGGGGGTGGCACCGGGGAGCTGTTTTTT.

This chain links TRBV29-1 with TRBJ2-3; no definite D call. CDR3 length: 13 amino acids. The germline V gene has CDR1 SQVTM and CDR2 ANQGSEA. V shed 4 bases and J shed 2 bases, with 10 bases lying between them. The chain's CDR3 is CSVADFFTDTQYF. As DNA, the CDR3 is TGCAGCGTTGCCGACTTCTTCACAGATACGCAGTATTTT.